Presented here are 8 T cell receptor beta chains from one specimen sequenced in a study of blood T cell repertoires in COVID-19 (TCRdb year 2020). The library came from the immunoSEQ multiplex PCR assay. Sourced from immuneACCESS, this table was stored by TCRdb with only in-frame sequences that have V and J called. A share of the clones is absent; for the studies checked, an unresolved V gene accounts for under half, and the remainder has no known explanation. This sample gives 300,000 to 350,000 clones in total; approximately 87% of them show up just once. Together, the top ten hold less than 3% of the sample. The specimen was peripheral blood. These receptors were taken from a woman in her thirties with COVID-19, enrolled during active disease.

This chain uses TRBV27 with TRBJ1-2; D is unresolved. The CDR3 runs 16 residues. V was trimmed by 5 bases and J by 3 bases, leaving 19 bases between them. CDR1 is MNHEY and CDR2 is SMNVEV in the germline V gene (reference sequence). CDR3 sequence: CASSPGEGRPYYGYTF. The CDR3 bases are TGTGCCAGCAGTCCCGGGGAGGGCAGACCCTACTATGGCTACACCTTC.

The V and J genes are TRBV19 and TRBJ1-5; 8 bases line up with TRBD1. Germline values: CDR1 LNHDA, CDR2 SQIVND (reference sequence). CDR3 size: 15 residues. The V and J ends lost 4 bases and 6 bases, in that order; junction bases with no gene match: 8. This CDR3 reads CASSTGGQEFQPQHF. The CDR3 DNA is TGTGCCAGTAGTACGGGGGGACAGGAGTTTCAGCCCCAGCATTTT.

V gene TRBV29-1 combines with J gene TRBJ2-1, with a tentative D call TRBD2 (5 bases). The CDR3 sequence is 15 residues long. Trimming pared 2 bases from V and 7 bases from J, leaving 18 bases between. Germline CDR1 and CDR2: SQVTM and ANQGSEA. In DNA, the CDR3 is TGCAGCGTTGAATTGGGCGGAGGAGGCAGGAATGAGCAGTTCTTC. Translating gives CSVELGGGGRNEQFF.

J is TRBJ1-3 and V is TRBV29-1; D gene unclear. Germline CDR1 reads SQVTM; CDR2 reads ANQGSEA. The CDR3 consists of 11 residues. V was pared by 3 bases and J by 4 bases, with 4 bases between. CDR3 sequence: CSVELGNTIYF. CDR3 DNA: TGCAGCGTTGAGTTAGGAAACACCATATATTTT.

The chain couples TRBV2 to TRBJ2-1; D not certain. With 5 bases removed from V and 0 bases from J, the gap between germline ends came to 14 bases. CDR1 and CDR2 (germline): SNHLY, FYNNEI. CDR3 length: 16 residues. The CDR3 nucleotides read TGTGCCAGCAGTCGTTCCTTTATGAGCTCCTACAATGAGCAGTTCTTC. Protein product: CASSRSFMSSYNEQFF.

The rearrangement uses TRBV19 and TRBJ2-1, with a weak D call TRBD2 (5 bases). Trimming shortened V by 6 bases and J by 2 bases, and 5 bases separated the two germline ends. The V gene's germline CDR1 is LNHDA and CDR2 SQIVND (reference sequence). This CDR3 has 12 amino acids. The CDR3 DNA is TGTGCCAGTAGGGGAGCCTACAATGAGCAGTTCTTC. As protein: CASRGAYNEQFF.

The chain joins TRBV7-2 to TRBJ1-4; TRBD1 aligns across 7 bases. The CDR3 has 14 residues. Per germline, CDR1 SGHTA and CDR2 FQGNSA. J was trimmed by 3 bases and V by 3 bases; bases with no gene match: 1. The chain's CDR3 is CASSLDRSNEKLFF. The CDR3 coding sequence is TGTGCCAGCAGCTTGGACAGGTCTAATGAAAAACTGTTTTTT. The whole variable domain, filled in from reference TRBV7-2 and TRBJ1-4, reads GAGVSQSPSNKVTEKGKDVELRCDPISGHTALYWYRQSLGQGLEFLIYFQGNSAPDKSGLPSDRFSAERTGGSVSTLTIQRTQQEDSAVYLCASSLDRSNEKLFFGSGTQLSVL.

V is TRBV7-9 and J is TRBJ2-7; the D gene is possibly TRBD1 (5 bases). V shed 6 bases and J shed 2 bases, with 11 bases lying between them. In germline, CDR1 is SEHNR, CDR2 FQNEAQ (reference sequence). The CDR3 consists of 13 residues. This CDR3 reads CASRHGQTYEQYF. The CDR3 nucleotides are TGTGCCAGCAGACACGGACAAACCTACGAGCAGTACTTC.